This T cell receptor (beta chain) was documented in a study of PD-L1 blockade in urothelial cancer. V was pared by 7 bases and J by 8 bases, with 11 bases of the junction left unmatched. The CDR3 consists of 14 residues. Germline values: CDR1 SEHNR, CDR2 FQNEAQ (reference sequence). TCRdb keeps only in-frame clones here, not all; method: immunoSEQ multiplex PCR. Of about 100,000 clones listed, approximately 90% are singletons. The chain carries TRBV7-9 and TRBJ2-1, with TRBD2 identical over 7 bases. The TCR comes from a woman of 80 years or more with urothelial cancer. The source was PBMCs, collected around atezolizumab (anti-PD-L1) treatment. The CDR3 loop reads CASTPQTSSDEQFF. For the CDR3, the DNA is TGTGCCAGCACCCCTCAGACTAGCAGCGATGAGCAGTTCTTC.